The present TCR beta chain was sequenced within a study of cytomegalovirus exposure and HLA in healthy donors. Note on this clone: What it recognizes is unknown.

PCR primers comprised 60 Vbeta and 13 Jbeta primers. TCRdb's table, derived via immunoSEQ multiplex PCR, lists solely in-frame clones and lacks some. In the table there are some 150,000 clones, approximately 85% of which are singletons. Study-wide findings and caveats: The authors later found TCR association rates varying by HLA locus, with DRB1 most and HLA-C fewest. In a later analysis, HLA-associated beta chains showed higher expansion and lower generation probabilities than comparable chains.

Sequenced material: PBMCs. The TCR comes from a man in his fifties in good health and CMV-seropositive.

The CDR3 DNA follows: TGTGCCAGCAGCCCCGAGCCCGGACAATACAATGAGCAGTTCTTC. It specifies CASSPEPGQYNEQFF. The chain combines TRBV7-3 with TRBJ2-1; D may be TRBD1 (5 bases). The CDR3 runs 15 residues. In germline, CDR1 is SGHTA, CDR2 FQGTGA. V dropped 5 bases and J dropped 4 bases, with 15 bases sitting between them.